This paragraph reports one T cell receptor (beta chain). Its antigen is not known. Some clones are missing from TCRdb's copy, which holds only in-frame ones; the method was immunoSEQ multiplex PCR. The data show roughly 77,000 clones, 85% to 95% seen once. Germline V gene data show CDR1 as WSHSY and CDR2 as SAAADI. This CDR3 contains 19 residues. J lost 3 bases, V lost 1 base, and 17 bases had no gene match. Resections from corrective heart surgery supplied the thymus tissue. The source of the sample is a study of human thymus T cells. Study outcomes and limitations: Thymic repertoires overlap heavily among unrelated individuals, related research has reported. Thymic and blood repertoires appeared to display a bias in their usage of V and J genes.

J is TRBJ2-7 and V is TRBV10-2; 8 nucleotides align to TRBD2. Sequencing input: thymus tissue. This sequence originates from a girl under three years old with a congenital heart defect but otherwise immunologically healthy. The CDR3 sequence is CASSELAPGLVIPRYEQYF. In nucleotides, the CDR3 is TGCGCCAGCAGTGAGTTGGCCCCGGGACTAGTGATCCCCCGCTACGAGCAGTACTTC.